The 8 T cell receptor beta chains reported below all come from one sample, sequenced in a study of shared clonotypes between healthy human individuals. Profiling relied on immunoSEQ multiplex PCR, and the TCRdb table lists in-frame clones only, not all of them. This sample yields about 2 million clones, of which 90% to 95% are seen a single time; more than 0.1% belongs to the top ten. The sequencing sample was made of naive CD4+ T cells sorted from blood. Subset reported: CD45RA+ positively selected. Every receptor here comes from a man between 18 and 35 years old in good health.

This chain connects TRBV10-3 to TRBJ1-2; TRBD1 agrees at 7 bases. This CDR3 is 16 amino acids long. The germline V gene has CDR1 ENHRY and CDR2 SYGVKD. V was clipped by 0 bases and J by 4 bases; unmatched bases: 8. The CDR3 nucleotides read TGTGCCATCAGTGAGTCAGACGGGACAGCTAGCTATGGCTACACCTTC. This codes for CAISESDGTASYGYTF.

With respect to this clone: The same CDR3 can be traced to other DNA sequences in this sample. V gene TRBV2 combines with J gene TRBJ2-7; 8 bases fit TRBD1. With V trimmed by 4 bases and J by 0 bases, 2 bases remained unmatched. Germline V CDR1 and CDR2: SNHLY, FYNNEI. The CDR3 has 14 residues. For the CDR3, the DNA is TGTGCCAGCAGTGTGGGGACAGGCTCCTACGAGCAGTACTTC. Protein product: CASSVGTGSYEQYF.

The chain uses TRBV6-5 and TRBJ2-7, with D possibly called TRBD1 or TRBD2 (6 bases each). The germline V and J ends were trimmed by 0 bases and 1 base, with 10 bases remaining between them. There are 15 residues in the CDR3. Looked up from germline, CDR1 is MNHEY and CDR2 is SVGAGI. CDR3 loop: CASSYSQGRSYEQYF. Here the CDR3 DNA reads TGTGCCAGCAGTTACTCCCAGGGGAGGTCCTACGAGCAGTACTTC.

The chain recombines TRBV19 with TRBJ2-1; 7 bases agree with TRBD1. The CDR3 covers 13 residues. J was trimmed by 9 bases and V by 7 bases; bases with no gene match: 9. Germline V CDR1 and CDR2: LNHDA, SQIVND (reference sequence). The CDR3 reads CASTAQGEGEQFF. The CDR3 nucleotides are TGTGCCAGTACGGCGCAGGGGGAAGGTGAGCAGTTCTTC.

The genes are TRBV6-5 and TRBJ1-6; D ambiguous. From germline, CDR1 is MNHEY and CDR2 SVGAGI. Trimming removed 6 bases at V and 8 bases at J, with 11 bases between. CDR3 length equals 13 residues. CDR3 sequence: CASSLRRDSPLHF. The CDR3 DNA reads as TGTGCCAGCAGCCTAAGGCGGGATTCACCCCTCCACTTT.

The V gene is TRBV30, the J gene TRBJ1-2; D is undetermined. The CDR3 is 14 residues long. V lost 2 bases, J lost 7 bases, and 17 bases lay in between. Germline V lookup: CDR1 GTSNPN, CDR2 SVGIG (reference sequence). In DNA, the CDR3 is TGTGCCTGGAGTCCAGAGTACACCCGGCCTGGCTACACCTTC. Translation: CAWSPEYTRPGYTF.

The V gene is TRBV28, the J gene TRBJ1-2, with TRBD1 identical over 10 bases. J lost 4 bases, V lost 2 bases, and 19 bases had no gene match. This CDR3 comprises 20 residues. Germline V CDR1 and CDR2: MDHEN, SYDVKM. CDR3: CASSLPPPGQGSLFAYGYTF. CDR3 sequence (DNA): TGTGCCAGCAGTTTACCTCCACCGGGACAGGGGTCCCTATTCGCCTATGGCTACACCTTC.

The V call is TRBV6-5, the J call TRBJ2-7, with a possible D match to TRBD2 (7 bases). Germline V gene sequence: CDR1 MNHEY, CDR2 SVGAGI. V lost 0 bases to trimming and J lost 7 bases, with 19 bases between them. This CDR3 region has 16 residues. For the CDR3, the DNA is TGTGCCAGCAGTTACTCGATGCCCCGGGGGGCGGGGGAGCAGTACTTC. It encodes CASSYSMPRGAGEQYF.